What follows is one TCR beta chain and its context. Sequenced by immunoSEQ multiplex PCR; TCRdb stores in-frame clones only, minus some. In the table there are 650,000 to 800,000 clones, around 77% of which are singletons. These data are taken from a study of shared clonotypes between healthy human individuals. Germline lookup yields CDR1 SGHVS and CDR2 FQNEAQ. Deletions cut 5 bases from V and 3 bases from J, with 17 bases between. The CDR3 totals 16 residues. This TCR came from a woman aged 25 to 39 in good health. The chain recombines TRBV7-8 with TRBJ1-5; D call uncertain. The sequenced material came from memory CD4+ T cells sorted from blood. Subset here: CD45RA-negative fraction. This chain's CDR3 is CASSDTTATVNQPQHF. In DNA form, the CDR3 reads TGTGCCAGCAGCGACACGACGGCGACGGTCAATCAGCCCCAGCATTTT.